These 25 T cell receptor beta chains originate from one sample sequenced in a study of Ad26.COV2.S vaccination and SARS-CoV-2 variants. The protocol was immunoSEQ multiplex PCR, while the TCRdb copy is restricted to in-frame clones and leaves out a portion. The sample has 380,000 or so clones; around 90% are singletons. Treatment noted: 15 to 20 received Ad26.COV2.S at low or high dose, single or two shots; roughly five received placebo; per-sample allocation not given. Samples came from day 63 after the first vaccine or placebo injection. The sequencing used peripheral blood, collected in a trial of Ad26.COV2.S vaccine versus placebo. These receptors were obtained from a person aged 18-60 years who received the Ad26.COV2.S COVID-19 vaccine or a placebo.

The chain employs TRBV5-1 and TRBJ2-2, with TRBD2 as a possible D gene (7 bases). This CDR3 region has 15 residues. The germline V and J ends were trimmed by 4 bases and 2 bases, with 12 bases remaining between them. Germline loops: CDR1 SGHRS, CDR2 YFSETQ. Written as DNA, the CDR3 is TGCGCCAGCAGCCGCCCGGGGGGCAACACCGGGGAGCTGTTTTTT. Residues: CASSRPGGNTGELFF.

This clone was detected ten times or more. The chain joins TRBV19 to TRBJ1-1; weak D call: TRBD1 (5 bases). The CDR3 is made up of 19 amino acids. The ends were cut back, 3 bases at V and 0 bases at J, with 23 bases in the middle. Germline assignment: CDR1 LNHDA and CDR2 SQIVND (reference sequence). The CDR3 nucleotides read TGTGCCAGTAGTATGGCTCTGCGAGTCGTCTTGGGGGTGAACACTGAAGCTTTCTTT. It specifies CASSMALRVVLGVNTEAFF. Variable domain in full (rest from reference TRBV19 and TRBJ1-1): DGGITQSPKYLFRKEGQNVTLSCEQNLNHDAMYWYRQDPGQGLRLIYYSQIVNDFQKGDIAEGYSVSREKKESFPLTVTSAQKNPTAFYLCASSMALRVVLGVNTEAFFGQGTRLTVV.

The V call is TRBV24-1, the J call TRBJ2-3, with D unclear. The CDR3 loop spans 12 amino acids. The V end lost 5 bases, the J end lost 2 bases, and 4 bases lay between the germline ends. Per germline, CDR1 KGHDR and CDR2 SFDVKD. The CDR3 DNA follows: TGTGCCACCAGTGGCCCCACAGATACGCAGTATTTT. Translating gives CATSGPTDTQYF.

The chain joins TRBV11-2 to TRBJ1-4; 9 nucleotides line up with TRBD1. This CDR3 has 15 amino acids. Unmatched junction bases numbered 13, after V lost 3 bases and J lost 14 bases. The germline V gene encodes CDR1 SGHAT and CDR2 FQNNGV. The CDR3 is CASSFERVPGQGLFF. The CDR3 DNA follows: TGTGCCAGCAGCTTTGAGAGGGTACCGGGACAGGGCCTGTTTTTT.

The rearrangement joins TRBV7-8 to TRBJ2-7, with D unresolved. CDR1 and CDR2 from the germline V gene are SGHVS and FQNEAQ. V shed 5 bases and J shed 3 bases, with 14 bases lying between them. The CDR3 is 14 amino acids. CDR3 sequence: CASSALIAYYEQYF. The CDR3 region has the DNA TGTGCCAGCAGCGCATTAATTGCATACTACGAGCAGTACTTC. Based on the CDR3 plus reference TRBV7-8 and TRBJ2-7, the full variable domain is GAGVSQSPRYKVAKRGQDVALRCDPISGHVSLFWYQQALGQGPEFLTYFQNEAQLDKSGLPSDRFFAERPEGSVSTLKIQRTQQEDSAVYLCASSALIAYYEQYFGPGTRLTVT.

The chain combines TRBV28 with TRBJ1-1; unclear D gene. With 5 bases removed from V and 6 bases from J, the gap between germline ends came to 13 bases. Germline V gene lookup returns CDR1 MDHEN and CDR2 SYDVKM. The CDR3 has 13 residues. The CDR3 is CASSSSVVAEAFF. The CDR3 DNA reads TGTGCCAGCAGTAGCTCGGTTGTGGCTGAAGCTTTCTTT.

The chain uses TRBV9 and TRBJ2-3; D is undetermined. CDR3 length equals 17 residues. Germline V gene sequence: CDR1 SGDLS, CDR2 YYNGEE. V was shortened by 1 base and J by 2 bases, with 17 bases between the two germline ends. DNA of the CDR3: TGTGCCAGCAGCGTATCCGCCGGGTCCCTCGCCACAGATACGCAGTATTTT. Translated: CASSVSAGSLATDTQYF.

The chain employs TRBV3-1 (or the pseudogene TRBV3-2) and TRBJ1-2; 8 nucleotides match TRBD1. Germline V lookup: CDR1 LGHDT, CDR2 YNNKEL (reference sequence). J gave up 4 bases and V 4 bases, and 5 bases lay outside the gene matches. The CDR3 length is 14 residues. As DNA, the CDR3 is TGTGCCAGCAGCCCTTTAGGACAGGGCTATGGCTACACCTTC. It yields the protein CASSPLGQGYGYTF.

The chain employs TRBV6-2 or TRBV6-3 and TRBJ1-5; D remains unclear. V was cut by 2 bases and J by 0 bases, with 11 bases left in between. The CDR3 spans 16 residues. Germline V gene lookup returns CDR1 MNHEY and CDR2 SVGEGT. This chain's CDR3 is CASSYPRGFSNQPQHF. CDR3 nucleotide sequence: TGTGCCAGCAGTTACCCCAGAGGGTTTAGCAATCAGCCCCAGCATTTT.

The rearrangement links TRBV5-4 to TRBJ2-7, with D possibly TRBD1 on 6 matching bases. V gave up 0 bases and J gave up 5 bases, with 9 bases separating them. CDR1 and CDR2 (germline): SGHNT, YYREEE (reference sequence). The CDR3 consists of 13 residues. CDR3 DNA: TGTGCCAGCAGCTTGGTAGCAGGGGACGAGCAGTACTTC. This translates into CASSLVAGDEQYF. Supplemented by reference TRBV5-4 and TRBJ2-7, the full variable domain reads ETGVTQSPTHLIKTRGQQVTLRCSSQSGHNTVSWYQQALGQGPQFIFQYYREEENGRGNFPPRFSGLQFPNYSSELNVNALELDDSALYLCASSLVAGDEQYFGPGTRLTVT.

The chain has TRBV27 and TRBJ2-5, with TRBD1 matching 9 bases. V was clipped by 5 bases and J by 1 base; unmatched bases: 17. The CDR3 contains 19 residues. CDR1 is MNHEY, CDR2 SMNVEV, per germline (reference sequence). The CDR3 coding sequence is TGTGCCAGCAGTGCGAACACAGGGGGCAGTAAGGATGGCCAAGAGACCCAGTACTTC. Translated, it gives CASSANTGGSKDGQETQYF.

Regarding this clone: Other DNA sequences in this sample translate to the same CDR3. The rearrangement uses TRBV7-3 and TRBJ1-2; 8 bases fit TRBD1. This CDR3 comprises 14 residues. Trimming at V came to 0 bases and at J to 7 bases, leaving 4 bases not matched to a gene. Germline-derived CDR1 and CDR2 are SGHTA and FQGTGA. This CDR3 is CASSLTGQGSGYTF. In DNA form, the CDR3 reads TGTGCCAGCAGCTTAACAGGACAGGGCTCTGGCTACACCTTC.

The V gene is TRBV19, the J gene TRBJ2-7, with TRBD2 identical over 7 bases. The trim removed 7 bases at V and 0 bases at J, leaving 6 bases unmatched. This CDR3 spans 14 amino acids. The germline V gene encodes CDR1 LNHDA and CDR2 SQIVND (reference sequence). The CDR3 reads CASTRGVNSYEQYF. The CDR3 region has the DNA TGTGCCAGTACCCGGGGGGTCAACTCCTACGAGCAGTACTTC.

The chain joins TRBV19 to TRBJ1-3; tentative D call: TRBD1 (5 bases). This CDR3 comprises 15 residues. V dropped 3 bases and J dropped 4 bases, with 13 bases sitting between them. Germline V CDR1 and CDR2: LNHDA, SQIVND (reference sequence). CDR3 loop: CASSIEGRSGNTIYF. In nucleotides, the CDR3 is TGTGCCAGTAGTATCGAGGGGCGATCCGGAAACACCATATATTTT.

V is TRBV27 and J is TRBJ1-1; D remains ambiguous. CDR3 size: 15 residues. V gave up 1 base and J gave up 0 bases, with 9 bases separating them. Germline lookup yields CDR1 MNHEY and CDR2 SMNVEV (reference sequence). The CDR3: CASSLYAEVNTEAFF. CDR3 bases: TGTGCCAGCAGTTTATACGCGGAGGTGAACACTGAAGCTTTCTTT.

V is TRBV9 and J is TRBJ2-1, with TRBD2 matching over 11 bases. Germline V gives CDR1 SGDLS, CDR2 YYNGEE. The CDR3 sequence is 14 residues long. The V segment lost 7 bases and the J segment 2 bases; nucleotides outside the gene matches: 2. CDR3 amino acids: CASSSGGTYNEQFF. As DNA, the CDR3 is TGTGCCAGCTCTAGCGGGGGGACCTACAATGAGCAGTTCTTC.

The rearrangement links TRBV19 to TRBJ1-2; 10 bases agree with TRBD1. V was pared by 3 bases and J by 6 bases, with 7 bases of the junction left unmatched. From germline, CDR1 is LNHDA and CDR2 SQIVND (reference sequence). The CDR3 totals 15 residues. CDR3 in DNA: TGTGCCAGTAGTATCGAGACAGGGGGCGCAAATGGCTACACCTTC. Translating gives CASSIETGGANGYTF.

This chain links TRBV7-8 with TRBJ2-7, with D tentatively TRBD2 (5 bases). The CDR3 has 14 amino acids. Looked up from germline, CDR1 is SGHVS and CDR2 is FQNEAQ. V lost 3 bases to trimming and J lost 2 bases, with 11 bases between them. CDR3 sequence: CASSFHEGPYEQYF. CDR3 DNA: TGTGCCAGCAGCTTCCACGAGGGCCCCTACGAGCAGTACTTC.

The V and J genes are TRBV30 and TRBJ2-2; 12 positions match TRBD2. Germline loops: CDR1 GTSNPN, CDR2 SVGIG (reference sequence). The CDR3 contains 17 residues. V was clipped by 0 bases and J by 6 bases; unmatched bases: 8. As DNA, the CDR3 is TGTGCCTGGAGTGTATCCCGACTAGCGGGAGTGGCCGGGGAGCTGTTTTTT. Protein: CAWSVSRLAGVAGELFF. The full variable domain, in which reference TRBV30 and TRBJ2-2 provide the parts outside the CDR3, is SQTIHQWPATLVQPVGSPLSLECTVEGTSNPNLYWYRQAAGRGLQLLFYSVGIGQISSEVPQNLSASRPQDRQFILSSKKLLLSDSGFYLCAWSVSRLAGVAGELFFGEGSRLTVL.

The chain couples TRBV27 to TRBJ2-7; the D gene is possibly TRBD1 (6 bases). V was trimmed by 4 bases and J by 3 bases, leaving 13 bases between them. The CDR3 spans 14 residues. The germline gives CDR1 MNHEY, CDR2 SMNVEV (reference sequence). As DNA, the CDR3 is TGTGCCAGCAGTTACTTGGGACAACTCTACGAGCAGTACTTC. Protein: CASSYLGQLYEQYF.

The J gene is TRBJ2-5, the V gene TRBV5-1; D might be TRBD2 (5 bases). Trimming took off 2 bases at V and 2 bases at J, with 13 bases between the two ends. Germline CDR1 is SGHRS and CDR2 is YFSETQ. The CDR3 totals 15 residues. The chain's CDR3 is CASSLGGGPQETQYF. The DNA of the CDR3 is TGCGCCAGCAGCTTAGGAGGCGGACCTCAAGAGACCCAGTACTTC.

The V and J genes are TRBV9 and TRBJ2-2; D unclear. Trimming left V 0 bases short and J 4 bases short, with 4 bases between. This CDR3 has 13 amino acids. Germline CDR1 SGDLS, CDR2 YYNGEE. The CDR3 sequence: CASSVEITGELFF. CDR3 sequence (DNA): TGTGCCAGCAGCGTAGAGATCACCGGGGAGCTGTTTTTT.

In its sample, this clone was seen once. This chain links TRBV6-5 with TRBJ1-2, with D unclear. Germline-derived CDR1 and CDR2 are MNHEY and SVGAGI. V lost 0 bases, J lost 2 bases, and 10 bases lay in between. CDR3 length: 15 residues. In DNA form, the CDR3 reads TGTGCCAGCAGTTACTCGACGGACGTAAACTATGGCTACACCTTC. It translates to CASSYSTDVNYGYTF.

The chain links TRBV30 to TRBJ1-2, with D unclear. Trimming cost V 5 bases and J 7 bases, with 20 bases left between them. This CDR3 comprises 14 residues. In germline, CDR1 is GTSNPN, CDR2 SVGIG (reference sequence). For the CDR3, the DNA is TGTGCCTGGTTTTCCGGCCTAGCAACGACTGGCTACACCTTC. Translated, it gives CAWFSGLATTGYTF.

CDR3 region: CASSLSGTYEQYF. For the CDR3, the DNA is TGTGCCAGCAGCCTGTCAGGAACCTACGAGCAGTACTTC. The chain couples TRBV14 to TRBJ2-7, with D unresolved. The V end lost 4 bases, the J end lost 2 bases, and 9 bases lay between the germline ends. This CDR3 has 13 residues. Germline loops: CDR1 SGHDN, CDR2 FVKESK.